What follows is one T cell receptor beta chain and its context. No antigen is known for it. Lactation, pregnancy, other autoimmune disease or uncontrolled infection excluded patients. The CDR3 contains 13 residues. The germline V and J ends were trimmed by 4 bases and 0 bases, with 9 bases remaining between them. Germline lookup yields CDR1 SQVTM and CDR2 ANQGSEA. This sample stems from a study of T cells in Graves' hyperthyroidism and ophthalmopathy. Study at large: It was at initial diagnosis, before any treatment, that peripheral blood was collected.

Study conclusions and caveats: Ophthalmopathy could be told apart from stable hyperthyroidism with a 13 V-J model. Most thyroid clonotypes expanded above 0.001 were also detected in blood.

Authors of the study amplified TCR beta CDR3 regions from RNA transcripts. A first-round RT-PCR of the TCR CDR3 used the HTBI primer set. TCRdb reprocessed the multiplex PCR reads via MiXCR and lists one record per CDR3 protein. This table has a few hundred thousand distinct CDR3 sequences, less than 20% appearing once. The chain uses TRBV29-1 and TRBJ1-1; D is unclear. The receptor comes from a young woman with Graves' hyperthyroidism. Sample: blood. This CDR3 reads CSVVLALNTEAFF. Written as DNA, the CDR3 is TGCAGCGTTGTTCTAGCCTTGAACACTGAAGCTTTCTTT.